This TCR beta chain was recovered during a study of cytomegalovirus exposure and HLA in healthy donors. In the PCR, 60 Vbeta and 13 Jbeta primers were used. Repertoires were generated with immunoSEQ multiplex PCR, while TCRdb's copy carries only in-frame clones and drops some. Of tens of thousands of clones in the sample, 9.5% to 13% were seen once. This clone appeared a few times. Its antigen is still unknown. Study observations and caveats: Rarity marked most TCR sequences, yet some public TCRs occurred in many donors. In terms of immune exposure information, only CMV serostatus was available.

The CDR3 extends over 14 amino acids. V was pared by 0 bases and J by 1 base, with 6 bases between. Germline V gives CDR1 MNHEY, CDR2 SMNVEV (reference sequence). This sequence joins TRBV27 and TRBJ1-1; D not certain. The sequence was collected from a man aged 55 to 69 in good health and CMV-seropositive. What was sequenced was PBMCs. CDR3 residues: CASSLSGANTEAFF. CDR3 nucleotide sequence: TGTGCCAGCAGTTTATCCGGTGCGAACACTGAAGCTTTCTTT.